One T cell receptor beta chain is described in this entry. The antigen remains unidentified. Looked up from germline, CDR1 is SGHVS and CDR2 is FNYEAQ. The CDR3 runs to 15 residues. The V end was cut by 0 bases, the J end by 3 bases, with 9 bases between. The data were obtained in a study of T cell responses to AZD1222 COVID-19 vaccine. Study as a whole: Whether given at about 4 or about 12 weeks, second doses were pooled. General study findings and limits: Spike-specific TCR breadth and depth both grew after two AZD1222 doses. Every sample of the repertoires postdated the peak T cell response. There were vaccine-associated CD4 TCRs across spike, dominant at 160-218 and 743-854.

The method was immunoSEQ multiplex PCR; TCRdb's version includes in-frame clones alone and lacks a portion of them. The sample lists 80,000 to 100,000 clones, around nine tenths seen once, with over 6.5% in the top ten. This clonotype was obtained from an adult in good health. The sequences come from peripheral blood, collected on day 0 of AZD1222 vaccination. The gene calls are TRBV7-6 and TRBJ1-3; D is unclear. The CDR3 bases are TGTGCCAGCAGCTTAGCGCGCGGCAGTGGAAACACCATATATTTT. As protein: CASSLARGSGNTIYF.